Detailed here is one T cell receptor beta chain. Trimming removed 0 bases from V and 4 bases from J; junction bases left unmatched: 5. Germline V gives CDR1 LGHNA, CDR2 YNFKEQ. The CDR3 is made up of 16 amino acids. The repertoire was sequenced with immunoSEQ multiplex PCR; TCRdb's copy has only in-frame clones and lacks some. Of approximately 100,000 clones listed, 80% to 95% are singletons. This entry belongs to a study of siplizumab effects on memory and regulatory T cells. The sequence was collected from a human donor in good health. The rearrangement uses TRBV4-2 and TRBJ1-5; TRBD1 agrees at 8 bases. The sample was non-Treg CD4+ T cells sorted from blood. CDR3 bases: TGTGCCAGCAGCCAAGATTTCGGACAGGGTAATCAGCCCCAGCATTTT. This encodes CASSQDFGQGNQPQHF.